The clone carrying this T cell receptor (beta chain) was observed at least ten times. This record comes from a study of Graves' ophthalmopathy and Graves' hyperthyroidism. The sequenced template was RNA, covering the TCR beta CDR3 region. First-round RT-PCR used HTBI primers; second-round multiplex PCR followed. TCRdb processed the multiplex PCR reads anew with MiXCR; each CDR3 protein has one entry. This table holds more than 1,000,000 distinct CDR3 sequences, less than 45% found once. Trimming took 4 bases from V and 4 from J, leaving 13 bases between them. The CDR3 runs to 14 residues. Germline CDR1 is SNHLY and CDR2 is FYNNEI.

The specimen was peripheral blood or thyroid tissue (not recorded which). The V and J genes are TRBV2 and TRBJ2-5; D might be TRBD2 (6 bases). The TCR was taken from an adult man with Graves' hyperthyroidism. DNA for the CDR3: TGTGCCAGCAGTGGAGTAGGAGGGCCAGAGACCCAGTACTTC. Residues: CASSGVGGPETQYF.